Included here is one T cell receptor (beta chain) sequence, with context. It has no known antigen specificity. Possible read error: a much larger clone is one base away. This specimen comes from a study of T cells in Graves' hyperthyroidism and ophthalmopathy (dated by TCRdb to between 2018 and 2021). Background on the whole study: Peripheral blood samples were taken at the time of initial diagnosis, prior to any treatment. To identify distinguishing TCR V-J signatures, a discovery cohort of about 100 patients was used, comprising some 45 with Graves' ophthalmopathy and around 57 with stable Graves' hyperthyroidism. An independent validation cohort of 18 to 20 hyperthyroidism patients and about 16 patients who later progressed to ophthalmopathy tested prospective prediction of ophthalmopathy. For training and testing, the roughly 93 patients in the discovery cohort were randomly divided in a 7:3 ratio. In addition, the study compared T-cell repertoires in thyroid tissue and in blood from a handful of Graves' hyperthyroidism patients. After blood sampling, hyperthyroidism patients were treated with methimazole at a starting dose of 30 mg daily, and ophthalmopathy patients were treated with high-dose intravenous methylprednisolone. According to the paper, TCR Vbeta CDR3 sequencing was carried out on 135 peripheral blood samples, which came from over 40 ophthalmopathy, some 73 hyperthyroidism and roughly 17 progressor patients. On the study overall, not on this receptor specifically: In validation, the model predicted progression to ophthalmopathy a median of approximately 6.6 months before onset, with around 70% sensitivity and roughly 77% specificity. Ophthalmopathy was separated from stable hyperthyroidism by a 13 V-J signature model, with about 86% sensitivity and roughly 81% specificity obtained in cross-validation and 80%/75% obtained in testing. Most expanded thyroid clonotypes (frequency above 0.001) were also found in blood, which suggests that blood repertoires may mirror thyroid immune responses. No statistical method was used to set the sample size in advance, and investigators knew the group allocation.

A patient counted as having stable Graves' hyperthyroidism if no progression to ophthalmopathy occurred over 18 months of follow-up. Hyperthyroidism patients were newly diagnosed, had a disease duration of under 2 months, and were aged 18 to 65 years. Any patient with an uncontrolled infection, another autoimmune disease, pregnancy or lactation was excluded. Diagnoses were based on clinical symptoms, serum thyroxine and TRAb, thyroid ultrasound and orbital computed tomography. PBMCs were separated from 10 ml of fresh peripheral blood using Ficoll-Paque density gradient centrifugation. Total RNA was extracted with Trizol reagent, and quality was checked on an Agilent 2100 Bioanalyzer. TCR beta CDR3 regions were amplified from RNA transcripts. For the first round of RT-PCR on the TCR CDR3, the HTBI primer set was used together with the Qiagen OneStep RT-PCR kit. The libraries were constructed in a second round of multiplex PCR and then size-selected and purified. Libraries were sequenced paired-end with 100 bp reads on an Illumina HiSeq2000. The paper's processing steps were these. SOAPnuke was used to process the raw data, throwing out any read that contained adapters or uncalled bases, had a mean Phred below 15, or lacked an exact constant-primer or identifier match. COPE v1.2.5 was used to merge the high-quality paired reads, and each unique nucleotide sequence was defined as a clonotype. MiTCR v1.1 was used to align the clonotypes against IMGT TRBV, TRBD and TRBJ reference segments. The analysis was restricted to V-J combinations with a frequency above 0.0001, which together covered about 99% of the repertoires. The TCS score was defined as F50 (clonal expansion) divided by E x V (chaos), with BLOSUM62-based TCRdist calculated between CDR3 peptides within each V-J. Welch's t-statistics and random forest reduced around 510 V-J features to 13, which were used in a naive Bayes classifier (R e1071). TCRdb reanalyzed the raw reads on its own, using fastp at Q25 for trimming and MiXCR for clone calling, and kept in-frame beta chains. Rows with a matching CDR3 protein are joined into one entry that keeps the most common DNA and genes. Clone size and V and J calls follow TCRdb, not the original study. In all, the sample holds 550,000 to 650,000 distinct CDR3 sequences, and 14% of those were seen once. The ten largest clones represent 11% to 15% of the sample.

The receptor was isolated from a woman aged 40 to 55 with Graves' hyperthyroidism. The sequenced sample was blood.

The nucleotides are TGTGCCAGCAGCCCCTGGACAGGGGATCGAGGGGGGAGCTCCTACGAGCAGTACTTC. It codes for CASSPWTGDRGGSSYEQYF. Here the chain combines TRBV11-2 and TRBJ2-7, and 9 bases in between align with TRBD1. For CDR1 and CDR2, the germline V gene lists SGHAT and FQNNGV. V and J are trimmed by 5 bases and 0 bases, and the gene matches miss 17 bases of the junction. From the cysteine through the phenylalanine, the CDR3 covers 19 amino acids. Just CDR3 DNA is preserved here, 57 bases in frame from base 1.